Below, one TCR beta chain is given with its context. Patients of the Seattle cohort, enrolled during active infection, were followed longitudinally. The data stem from a study of blood T cell repertoires in COVID-19. The overall study: Acute-phase and convalescent COVID-19 samples originated in the United States, Italy and Spain.

In the authors' workflow: Nucleated cell number was recorded as an estimate derived from reference gene primer amplification. The protocol was immunoSEQ multiplex PCR, while the TCRdb copy is restricted to in-frame clones and leaves out a portion. The DNA was the basis for D and trimming; V, J and clone size are from that table. The top ten clones hold about 1.5% of a sample with 250,000 to 400,000 clones, about 91% of them seen once. Sequenced input: peripheral blood. This TCR came from a woman aged 25 to 39 with COVID-19, enrolled during active disease.

DNA for the CDR3: TGTGCCAGCAGCCCAGGTAGCGGGGGGGCAATAGATACGCAGTATTTT. Translating it yields CASSPGSGGAIDTQYF. The chain links TRBV7-2 to TRBJ2-3; 11 nucleotides agree with TRBD2. This CDR3 is built from 16 residues. V lost 5 bases and J lost 5; bases outside the gene matches: 9. Germline lookup yields CDR1 SGHTA and CDR2 FQGNSA.